This TCR beta chain was identified in a study of cytotoxic CD8 clonotypes in ibrutinib-treated CLL. Across the whole study: Mean yields were approximately 260,000 productive templates and around 98,000 productive rearrangements per sample.

Libraries were prepared by immunoSEQ multiplex PCR; TCRdb keeps only in-frame clonotypes and omits some of them. The table lists roughly 250,000 clones, around three quarters of them singletons. The CDR3 sequence is 15 residues long. Trimming took 6 bases from V and 4 from J; bases not matched to a gene: 11. Germline V gene lookup returns CDR1 SEHNR and CDR2 FQNEAQ (reference sequence). The TCR comes from a human donor with chronic lymphocytic leukemia. The source was PBMCs, collected after 24 months of ibrutinib treatment. The chain has TRBV7-9 and TRBJ1-2, with TRBD1 identical over 7 bases. The CDR3: CASSLYDRVGYGYTF. The CDR3 DNA is TGTGCCAGCAGTTTATACGACAGGGTCGGCTATGGCTACACCTTC.